These 27 T cell receptor beta chains came from one sample sequenced in a study of siplizumab effects on memory and regulatory T cells. Generated by immunoSEQ multiplex PCR, the TCRdb table keeps only in-frame clones and is missing some. The sample contains some 75,000 clones, 93% of which appear only once. The source material was CD8+ T cells sorted from blood. These receptors originate from a human donor in good health.

The V call is TRBV29-1, the J call TRBJ2-3, with 7 bases fitting TRBD1. The ends lost 6 bases at V and 7 bases at J; junction bases unmatched: 7. The CDR3 consists of 12 residues. CDR1 and CDR2 from the germline V gene are SQVTM and ANQGSEA. CDR3 residues: CSVETGRNTQYF. The CDR3 DNA is TGCAGCGTGGAGACAGGGAGAAATACGCAGTATTTT.

This clone appeared once. This is likely a read error, given that the CDR3 carries no conserved phenylalanine or tryptophan at its end. The J gene is TRBJ1-2, the V gene TRBV6-6; TRBD1 agrees at 11 bases. CDR3 length equals 15 residues. J lost 4 bases, V lost 4 bases, and 5 bases had no gene match. Germline V gives CDR1 MNHNY, CDR2 SVGAGI (reference sequence). The CDR3 nucleotides read TGTGCCAGCAGTTCCGGACAGGGGGCCACCTATGGCTACACCCTC. It encodes CASSSGQGATYGYTL.

The rearrangement joins TRBV9 to TRBJ2-1; possibly TRBD1 or TRBD2 for D (5 bases each). The CDR3 has 12 residues. Germline-derived CDR1 and CDR2 are SGDLS and YYNGEE. With 0 bases removed from V and 9 bases from J, the gap between germline ends came to 7 bases. The CDR3 DNA reads TGTGCCAGCAGCGTAGGGGGGAGTGAGCAGTTCTTC. It specifies CASSVGGSEQFF.

CDR3 residues: CASSLAQGSYTEAFF. The DNA of the CDR3 is TGTGCCAGCAGCTTGGCCCAGGGTTCGTACACTGAAGCTTTCTTT. The chain joins TRBV7-9 to TRBJ1-1, with D possibly being TRBD1 (5 bases). Trimming removed 3 bases from V and 3 bases from J, with 14 bases in between. CDR1 and CDR2 from the germline V gene are SEHNR and FQNEAQ (reference sequence). There are 15 residues in the CDR3. Full variable domain (missing parts from reference TRBV7-9 and TRBJ1-1): DTGVSQNPRHKITKRGQNVTFRCDPISEHNRLYWYRQTLGQGPEFLTYFQNEAQLEKSRLLSDRFSAERPKGSFSTLEIQRTEQGDSAMYLCASSLAQGSYTEAFFGQGTRLTVV.

Remarks on this clone: At the DNA level, this CDR3 is encoded by other sequences in the same sample as well. The chain is built from TRBV27 and TRBJ2-1; 8 nucleotides match TRBD2. CDR1 MNHEY and CDR2 SMNVEV come from the germline V gene (reference sequence). This CDR3 region has 15 residues. With 3 bases clipped from V and 4 bases from J, the junction kept 5 bases outside the gene matches. The CDR3 nucleotides are TGTGCCAGCAGTTTGGCCGGGGGGGCGTACAATGAGCAGTTCTTC. This encodes CASSLAGGAYNEQFF.

The gene calls are TRBV28 and TRBJ2-1, with unresolved D. The ends were cut back, 3 bases at V and 2 bases at J, with 11 bases in the middle. There are 15 residues in the CDR3. Per the germline V gene, CDR1 is MDHEN and CDR2 is SYDVKM. The CDR3 region has the DNA TGTGCCAGCAGTTTGGCGCAGGAGCCCTACAATGAGCAGTTCTTC. Its translation is CASSLAQEPYNEQFF. Together with reference TRBV28 and TRBJ2-1, the CDR3 gives the full variable domain: DVKVTQSSRYLVKRTGEKVFLECVQDMDHENMFWYRQDPGLGLRLIYFSYDVKMKEKGDIPEGYSVSREKKERFSLILESASTNQTSMYLCASSLAQEPYNEQFFGPGTRLTVL.

This chain links TRBV5-6 with TRBJ2-3; 8 nucleotides line up with TRBD2. Losses at the gene ends were 4 bases for V and 3 bases for J; bases not matched to a gene: 7. The germline V gene has CDR1 SGHDT and CDR2 YYEEEE. CDR3 length: 15 residues. The CDR3: CASSPGGGGTDTQYF. CDR3 bases: TGTGCCAGCAGCCCGGGGGGCGGGGGGACAGATACGCAGTATTTT.

This chain connects TRBV6-6 to TRBJ2-7; TRBD2 agrees at 7 bases. The CDR3 contains 14 residues. Unmatched junction bases numbered 4, after V lost 5 bases and J lost 0 bases. Germline CDR1 reads MNHNY; CDR2 reads SVGAGI (reference sequence). CDR3 sequence (DNA): TGTGCCAGCAGTAGCGGGGCAGGCTCCTACGAGCAGTACTTC. As protein: CASSSGAGSYEQYF.

This sequence joins TRBV27 and TRBJ1-5, with 7 positions matching TRBD1. Germline CDR1 reads MNHEY; CDR2 reads SMNVEV (reference sequence). Trimming took 0 bases from V and 9 from J; bases not matched to a gene: 11. The CDR3 runs to 16 residues. Here the CDR3 reads CASSLSLGGEGRPQHF. The CDR3 DNA reads TGTGCCAGCAGTTTATCGTTAGGGGGCGAGGGGAGGCCCCAGCATTTT.

This chain connects TRBV4-3 to TRBJ2-3; 7 bases are a match to TRBD2. J was trimmed by 10 bases and V by 0 bases; bases with no gene match: 4. Germline V gene sequence: CDR1 LGHNA, CDR2 YSLEER. The CDR3 consists of 13 residues. CDR3 in DNA: TGCGCCAGCAGCCAAGATCTCGCGGGGGCGCAGTATTTT. As protein: CASSQDLAGAQYF.

The chain carries TRBV7-2 and TRBJ2-7; 8 nucleotides match TRBD1. Per the germline V gene, CDR1 is SGHTA and CDR2 is FQGNSA. The CDR3 has 14 residues. The V and J ends lost 3 bases and 5 bases, in that order; junction bases with no gene match: 6. The CDR3 here is CASSLWQGADEQYF. CDR3 DNA: TGTGCCAGCAGCTTGTGGCAGGGGGCCGACGAGCAGTACTTC.

The rearrangement uses TRBV4-3 and TRBJ2-7; 7 bases line up with TRBD2. This CDR3 contains 14 residues. The germline gives CDR1 LGHNA, CDR2 YSLEER. Trimming took 0 bases from V and 2 from J; bases not matched to a gene: 1. For the CDR3, the DNA is TGCGCCAGCAGCCAAGACCGGGGGGCCTACGAGCAGTACTTC. This gives the protein CASSQDRGAYEQYF.

The chain has TRBV25-1 and TRBJ2-7; perhaps TRBD1 as D (5 bases). Germline V gene sequence: CDR1 MGHDK, CDR2 SYGVNS. This CDR3 comprises 14 residues. The V end was cut by 6 bases, the J end by 2 bases, with 14 bases between. Written as DNA, the CDR3 is TGTGCCAGCAGCTTAAGGCAGGGTCCCTACGAGCAGTACTTC. Amino acid sequence: CASSLRQGPYEQYF.

The rearrangement uses TRBV4-1 and TRBJ2-3, with D possibly TRBD2 on 5 matching bases. V was pared by 5 bases and J by 0 bases, with 9 bases between. Per the germline V gene, CDR1 is MGHRA and CDR2 is YSYEKL. The CDR3 is 14 residues long. Here the CDR3 reads CASSKGVSTDTQYF. CDR3 coding DNA: TGCGCCAGCAGCAAGGGAGTTAGCACAGATACGCAGTATTTT.

The chain employs TRBV10-2 and TRBJ2-5; 9 nucleotides agree with TRBD2. V shed 3 bases, J shed 4 bases, and the junction held 3 bases outside the gene matches. CDR1 WSHSY and CDR2 SAAADI come from the germline V gene. CDR3 size: 14 residues. DNA of the CDR3: TGCGCCAGCAGTGACGGCGGGGGGGCAGAGACCCAGTACTTC. Translation: CASSDGGGAETQYF.

This chain connects TRBV19 to TRBJ1-5, with 12 bases matching TRBD1. The CDR3 is 14 residues long. V lost 7 bases, J lost 3 bases, and 1 base stayed unmatched. Germline V gives CDR1 LNHDA, CDR2 SQIVND (reference sequence). CDR3 coding DNA: TGTGCCAGTAAGGGACAGGGGGCCAATCAGCCCCAGCATTTT. It yields the protein CASKGQGANQPQHF.

The V gene is TRBV9, the J gene TRBJ2-7; 12 positions agree with TRBD1. The CDR3 consists of 15 residues. Losses at the gene ends were 5 bases for V and 7 bases for J; bases not matched to a gene: 10. Germline loops: CDR1 SGDLS, CDR2 YYNGEE. DNA of the CDR3: TGTGCCAGCAGTCGTATGGGACAGGGGGCAGAGGAGCAGTACTTC. Amino acids: CASSRMGQGAEEQYF.

V and J are TRBV11-2 and TRBJ1-6; no firm D call. Looked up from germline, CDR1 is SGHAT and CDR2 is FQNNGV. The CDR3 contains 16 residues. Trimming removed 5 bases at V and 2 bases at J, with 13 bases between. The CDR3 reads CASSIGVLTYNSPLHF. The CDR3 nucleotides read TGTGCCAGCAGCATCGGGGTACTGACCTATAATTCACCCCTCCACTTT.

V gene TRBV5-6 combines with J gene TRBJ2-7; TRBD1 might be the D (6 bases). There are 16 residues in the CDR3. Trimming removed 1 base from V and 2 bases from J, with 16 bases in between. Germline CDR1 is SGHDT and CDR2 is YYEEEE. CDR3 region: CASSLRPTGTAYEQYF. The CDR3 DNA sequence: TGTGCCAGCAGCTTGCGCCCCACAGGGACCGCCTACGAGCAGTACTTC.

CDR3 protein: CASSDGGDNNEQFF. CDR3 bases: TGTGCCAGCAGTGACGGGGGAGACAACAATGAGCAGTTCTTC. V gene TRBV6-4 combines with J gene TRBJ2-1; D is perhaps TRBD1 or TRBD2 (5 bases each). V lost 2 bases, J lost 5 bases, and 10 bases lay in between. The germline V gene encodes CDR1 MRHNA and CDR2 SNTAGT. The CDR3 has 14 residues.

The chain recombines TRBV4-1 with TRBJ2-6; D is possibly TRBD2 (5 bases). Per the germline V gene, CDR1 is MGHRA and CDR2 is YSYEKL. Trimming removed 0 bases at V and 0 bases at J, with 9 bases between. The CDR3 extends over 17 amino acids. CDR3 in DNA: TGCGCCAGCAGCCAAGATACAGCGGCCTCTGGGGCCAACGTCCTGACTTTC. It yields the protein CASSQDTAASGANVLTF.

The V call is TRBV11-3, the J call TRBJ2-1, with D unresolved. V gave up 3 bases and J gave up 5 bases, with 8 bases separating them. This CDR3 is 13 amino acids long. Per the germline V gene, CDR1 is SGHNT and CDR2 is YENEEA. The CDR3, as DNA: TGTGCCAGCAGCTTGGGCCTCAACAATGAGCAGTTCTTC. Its translation is CASSLGLNNEQFF.

The J gene is TRBJ2-3, the V gene TRBV9; D assignment may be TRBD1 or TRBD2 (6 bases each). The CDR3 contains 15 residues. With 4 bases removed from V and 0 bases from J, the gap between germline ends came to 12 bases. The germline CDR1 and CDR2 sequences are SGDLS and YYNGEE. CDR3: CASSRGVSSTDTQYF. The CDR3 nucleotides are TGTGCCAGCAGCAGGGGGGTTTCTAGCACAGATACGCAGTATTTT.

CDR3 coding DNA: TGTGCCAGCAGTTACCACCTTGGTACTGAAGCTTTCTTT. Protein product: CASSYHLGTEAFF. This chain connects TRBV6-6 to TRBJ1-1, with D hard to call. Germline loops: CDR1 MNHNY, CDR2 SVGAGI (reference sequence). Trimming pared 2 bases from V and 5 bases from J, leaving 9 bases between. This CDR3 is built from 13 residues.

On this clone itself: This sample includes further DNA sequences coding for the same CDR3. The chain is built from TRBV7-2 and TRBJ2-1; TRBD1 might be the D (5 bases). The germline V gene encodes CDR1 SGHTA and CDR2 FQGNSA. Between the trimmed V and J ends, which lost 4 bases and 7 bases, there was a span of 8 bases. The CDR3 is made up of 12 amino acids. The CDR3 region is CASSYPGNEQFF. CDR3 sequence (DNA): TGTGCCAGCAGCTACCCAGGGAATGAGCAGTTCTTC.

This rearrangement joins TRBV5-1 to TRBJ2-5; the match to TRBD2 covers 9 bases. CDR3 size: 15 residues. V was clipped by 1 base and J by 1 base; unmatched bases: 2. Germline V CDR1 and CDR2: SGHRS, YFSETQ. CDR3 sequence: CASSLSGGLQETQYF. The CDR3 nucleotides read TGCGCCAGCAGCTTGAGCGGGGGGCTCCAAGAGACCCAGTACTTC.

J is TRBJ2-1 and V is TRBV5-4; the D is unclear. CDR1 SGHNT and CDR2 YYREEE come from the germline V gene (reference sequence). Between the trimmed V and J ends, which lost 1 base and 8 bases, there was a span of 4 bases. This CDR3 spans 11 amino acids. CDR3: CASSLSDEQFF. For the CDR3, the DNA is TGTGCCAGCAGCTTGTCCGATGAGCAGTTCTTC.